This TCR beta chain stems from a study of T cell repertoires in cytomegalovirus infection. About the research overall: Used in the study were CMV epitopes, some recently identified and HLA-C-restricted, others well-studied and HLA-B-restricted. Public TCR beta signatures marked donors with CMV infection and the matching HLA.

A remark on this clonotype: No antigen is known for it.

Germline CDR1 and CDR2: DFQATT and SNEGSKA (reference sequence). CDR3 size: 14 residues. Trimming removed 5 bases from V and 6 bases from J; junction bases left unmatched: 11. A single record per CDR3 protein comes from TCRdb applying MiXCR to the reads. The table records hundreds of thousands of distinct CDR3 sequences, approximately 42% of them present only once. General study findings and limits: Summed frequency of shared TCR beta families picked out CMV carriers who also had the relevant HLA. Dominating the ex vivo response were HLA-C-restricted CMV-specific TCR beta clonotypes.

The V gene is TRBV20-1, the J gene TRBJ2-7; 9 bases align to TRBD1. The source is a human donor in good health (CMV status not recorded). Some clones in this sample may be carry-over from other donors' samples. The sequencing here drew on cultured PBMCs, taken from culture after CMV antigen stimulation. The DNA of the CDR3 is TGCAGTGCTTCCGCCCGGGACAGGGTGCTCGAGCAGTACTTC. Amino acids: CSASARDRVLEQYF.